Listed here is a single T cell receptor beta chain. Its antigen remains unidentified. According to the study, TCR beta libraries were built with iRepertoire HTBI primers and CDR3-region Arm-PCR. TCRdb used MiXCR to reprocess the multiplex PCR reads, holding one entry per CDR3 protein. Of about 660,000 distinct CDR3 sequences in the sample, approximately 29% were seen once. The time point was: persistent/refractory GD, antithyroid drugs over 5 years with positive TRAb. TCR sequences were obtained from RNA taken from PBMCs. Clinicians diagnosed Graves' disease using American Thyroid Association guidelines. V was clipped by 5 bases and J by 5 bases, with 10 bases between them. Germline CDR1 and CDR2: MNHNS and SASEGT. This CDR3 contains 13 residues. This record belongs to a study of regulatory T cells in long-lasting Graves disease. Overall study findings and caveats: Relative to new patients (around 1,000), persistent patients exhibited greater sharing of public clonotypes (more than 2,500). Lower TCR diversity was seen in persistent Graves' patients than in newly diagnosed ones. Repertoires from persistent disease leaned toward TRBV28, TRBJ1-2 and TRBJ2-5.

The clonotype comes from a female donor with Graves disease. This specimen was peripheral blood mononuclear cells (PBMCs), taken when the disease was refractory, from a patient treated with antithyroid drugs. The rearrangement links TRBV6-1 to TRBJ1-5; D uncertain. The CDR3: CASSHTMHQPQHF. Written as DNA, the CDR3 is TGTGCCAGCAGTCACACCATGCATCAGCCCCAGCATTTT.